This T cell receptor (beta chain) is drawn from a study of blood T cell repertoires in COVID-19. Study as a whole: The United States, Italy and Spain supplied acute and convalescent COVID-19 samples.

This clone was counted between two and nine times. Germline V gene data show CDR1 as DFQATT and CDR2 as SNEGSKA (reference sequence). V was cut by 7 bases and J by 12 bases, with 16 bases left in between. This CDR3 contains 11 residues. Some clones are missing from TCRdb's copy, which holds only in-frame ones; the method was immunoSEQ multiplex PCR. The sample contains 200,000 or so clones, 80% to 90% of which appear only once. The sample was PBMCs or T cells enriched from blood (not recorded which). The TCR comes from a woman aged 40-49 years with acute COVID-19. The V and J genes are TRBV20-1 and TRBJ1-3; D call uncertain. For the CDR3, the DNA is TGCAGTGTTAAACCGGCGGGAAGCATATATTTT. It translates to CSVKPAGSIYF.